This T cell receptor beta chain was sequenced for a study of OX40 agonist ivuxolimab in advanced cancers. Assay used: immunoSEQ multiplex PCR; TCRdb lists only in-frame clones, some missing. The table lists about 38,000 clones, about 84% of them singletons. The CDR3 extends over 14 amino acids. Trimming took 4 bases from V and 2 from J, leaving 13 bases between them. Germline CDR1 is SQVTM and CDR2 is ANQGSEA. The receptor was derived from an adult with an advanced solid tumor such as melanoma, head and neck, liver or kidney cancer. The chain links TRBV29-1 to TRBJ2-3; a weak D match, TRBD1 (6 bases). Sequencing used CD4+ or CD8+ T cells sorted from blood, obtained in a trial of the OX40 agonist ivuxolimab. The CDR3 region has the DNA TGCAGCGTTGCAAGGGGACAATTCACAGATACGCAGTATTTT. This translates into CSVARGQFTDTQYF.